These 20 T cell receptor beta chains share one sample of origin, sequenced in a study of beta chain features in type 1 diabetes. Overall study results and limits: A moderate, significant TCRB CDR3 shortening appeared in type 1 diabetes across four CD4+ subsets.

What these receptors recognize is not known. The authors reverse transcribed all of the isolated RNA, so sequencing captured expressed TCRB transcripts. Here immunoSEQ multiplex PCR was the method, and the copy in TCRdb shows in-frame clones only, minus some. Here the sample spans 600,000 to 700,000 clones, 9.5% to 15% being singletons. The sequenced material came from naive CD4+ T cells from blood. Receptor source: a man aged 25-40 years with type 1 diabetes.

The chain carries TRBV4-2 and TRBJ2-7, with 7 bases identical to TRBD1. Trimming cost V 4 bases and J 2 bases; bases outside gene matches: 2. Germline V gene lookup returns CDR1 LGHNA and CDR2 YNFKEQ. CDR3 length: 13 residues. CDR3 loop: CASSRDSPYEQYF. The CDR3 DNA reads TGTGCCAGCAGCCGGGACAGCCCCTACGAGCAGTACTTC.

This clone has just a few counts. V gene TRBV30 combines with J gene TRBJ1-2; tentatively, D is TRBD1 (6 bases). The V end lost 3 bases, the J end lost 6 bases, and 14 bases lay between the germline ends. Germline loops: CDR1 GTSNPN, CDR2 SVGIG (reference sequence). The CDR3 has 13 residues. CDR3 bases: TGTGCCTGGAGGGGGGCCCCGACCCATGGCTACACCTTC. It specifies CAWRGAPTHGYTF.

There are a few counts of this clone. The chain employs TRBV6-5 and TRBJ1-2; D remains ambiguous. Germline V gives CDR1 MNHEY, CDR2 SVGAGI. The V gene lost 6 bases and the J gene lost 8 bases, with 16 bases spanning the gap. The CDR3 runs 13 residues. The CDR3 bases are TGTGCCAGCAGAACTGCGATAGACGGAGGCTACACCTTC. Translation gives CASRTAIDGGYTF.

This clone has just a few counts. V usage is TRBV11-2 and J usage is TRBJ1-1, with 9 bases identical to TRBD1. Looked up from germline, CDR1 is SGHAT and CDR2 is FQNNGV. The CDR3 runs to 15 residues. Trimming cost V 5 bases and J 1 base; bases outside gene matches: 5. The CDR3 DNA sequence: TGTGCCAGCAGCACTTACAGGGGGCGGAACACTGAAGCTTTCTTT. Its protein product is CASSTYRGRNTEAFF.

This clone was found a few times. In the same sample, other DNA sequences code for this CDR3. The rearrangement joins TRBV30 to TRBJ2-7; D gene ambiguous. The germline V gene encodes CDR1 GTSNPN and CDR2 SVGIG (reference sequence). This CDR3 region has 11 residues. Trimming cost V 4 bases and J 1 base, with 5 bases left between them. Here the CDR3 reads CAWTSSYEQYF. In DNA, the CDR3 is TGTGCCTGGACGTCTTCCTACGAGCAGTACTTC.

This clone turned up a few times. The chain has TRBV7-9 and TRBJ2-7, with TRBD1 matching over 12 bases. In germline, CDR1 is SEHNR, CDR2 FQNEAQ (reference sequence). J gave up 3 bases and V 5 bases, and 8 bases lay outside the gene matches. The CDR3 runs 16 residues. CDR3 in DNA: TGTGCCAGCAGCCACACGGGACAGGGGGCTGGCTACGAGCAGTACTTC. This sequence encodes CASSHTGQGAGYEQYF.

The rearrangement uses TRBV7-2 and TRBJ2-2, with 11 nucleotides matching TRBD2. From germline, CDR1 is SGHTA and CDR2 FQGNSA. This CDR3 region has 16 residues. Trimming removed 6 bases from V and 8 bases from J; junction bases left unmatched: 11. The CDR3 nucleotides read TGTGCCAGCAGTCCAGGACTAGCGGGTTATCGAGGGGAGCTGTTTTTT. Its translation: CASSPGLAGYRGELFF.

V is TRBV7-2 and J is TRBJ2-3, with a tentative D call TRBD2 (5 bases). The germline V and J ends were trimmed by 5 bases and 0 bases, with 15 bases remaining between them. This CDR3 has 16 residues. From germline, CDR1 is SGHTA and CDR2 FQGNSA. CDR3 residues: CASSQAAGLSTDTQYF. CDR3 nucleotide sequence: TGTGCCAGCAGCCAGGCAGCCGGACTTAGCACAGATACGCAGTATTTT. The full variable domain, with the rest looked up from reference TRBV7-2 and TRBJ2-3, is GAGVSQSPSNKVTEKGKDVELRCDPISGHTALYWYRQSLGQGLEFLIYFQGNSAPDKSGLPSDRFSAERTGGSVSTLTIQRTQQEDSAVYLCASSQAAGLSTDTQYFGPGTRLTVL.

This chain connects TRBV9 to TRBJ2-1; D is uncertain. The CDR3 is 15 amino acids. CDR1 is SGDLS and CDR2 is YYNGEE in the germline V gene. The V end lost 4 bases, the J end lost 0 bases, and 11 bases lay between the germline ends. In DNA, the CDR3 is TGTGCCAGCAGCCCCCGGTATAGCTCCTACAATGAGCAGTTCTTC. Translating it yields CASSPRYSSYNEQFF.

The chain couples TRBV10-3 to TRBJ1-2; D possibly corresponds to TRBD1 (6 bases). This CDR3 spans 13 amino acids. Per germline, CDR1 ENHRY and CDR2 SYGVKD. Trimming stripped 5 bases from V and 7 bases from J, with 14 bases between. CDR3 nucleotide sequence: TGTGCCATCAGTCCAACACAGGGTGGTGGCTACACCTTC. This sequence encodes CAISPTQGGGYTF.

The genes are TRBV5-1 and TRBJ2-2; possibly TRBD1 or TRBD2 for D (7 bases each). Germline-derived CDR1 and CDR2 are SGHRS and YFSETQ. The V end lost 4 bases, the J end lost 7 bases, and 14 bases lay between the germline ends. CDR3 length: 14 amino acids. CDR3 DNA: TGCGCCAGCAGCACCGACAGGGAGGGCGGGGAGCTGTTTTTT. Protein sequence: CASSTDREGGELFF.

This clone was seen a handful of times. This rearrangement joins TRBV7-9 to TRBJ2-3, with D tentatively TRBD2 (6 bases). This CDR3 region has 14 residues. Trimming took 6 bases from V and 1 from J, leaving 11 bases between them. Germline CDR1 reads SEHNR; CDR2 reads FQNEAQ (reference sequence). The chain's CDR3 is CASRRSGGTDTQYF. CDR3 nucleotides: TGTGCCAGCAGGAGGTCGGGGGGCACAGATACGCAGTATTTT.

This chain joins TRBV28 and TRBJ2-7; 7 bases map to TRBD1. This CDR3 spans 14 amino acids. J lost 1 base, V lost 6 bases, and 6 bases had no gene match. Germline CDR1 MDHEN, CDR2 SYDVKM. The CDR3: CASRRQGSSYEQYF. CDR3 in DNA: TGTGCCAGCAGGAGACAGGGATCATCCTACGAGCAGTACTTC. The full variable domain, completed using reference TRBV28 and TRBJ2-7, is DVKVTQSSRYLVKRTGEKVFLECVQDMDHENMFWYRQDPGLGLRLIYFSYDVKMKEKGDIPEGYSVSREKKERFSLILESASTNQTSMYLCASRRQGSSYEQYFGPGTRLTVT.

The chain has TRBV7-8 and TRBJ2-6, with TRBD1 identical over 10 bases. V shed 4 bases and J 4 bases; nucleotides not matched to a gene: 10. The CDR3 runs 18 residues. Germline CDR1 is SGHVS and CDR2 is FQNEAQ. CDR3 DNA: TGTGCCAGCAGCTCGAGGACAGGGGGGTCGTCCGGGGCCAACGTCCTGACTTTC. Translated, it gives CASSSRTGGSSGANVLTF. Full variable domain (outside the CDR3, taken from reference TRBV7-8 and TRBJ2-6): GAGVSQSPRYKVAKRGQDVALRCDPISGHVSLFWYQQALGQGPEFLTYFQNEAQLDKSGLPSDRFFAERPEGSVSTLKIQRTQQEDSAVYLCASSSRTGGSSGANVLTFGAGSRLTVL.

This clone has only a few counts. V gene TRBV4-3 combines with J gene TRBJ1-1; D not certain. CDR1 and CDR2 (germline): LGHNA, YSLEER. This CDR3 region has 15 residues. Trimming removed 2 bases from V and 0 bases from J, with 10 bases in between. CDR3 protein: CASSQMVGMNTEAFF. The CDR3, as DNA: TGCGCCAGCAGCCAAATGGTAGGAATGAACACTGAAGCTTTCTTT.

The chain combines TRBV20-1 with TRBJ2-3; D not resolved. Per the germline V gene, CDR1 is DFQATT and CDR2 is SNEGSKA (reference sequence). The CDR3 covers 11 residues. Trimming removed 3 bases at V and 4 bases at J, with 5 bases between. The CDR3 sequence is CSARTPDTQYF. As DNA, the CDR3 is TGCAGTGCTAGGACCCCAGATACGCAGTATTTT.

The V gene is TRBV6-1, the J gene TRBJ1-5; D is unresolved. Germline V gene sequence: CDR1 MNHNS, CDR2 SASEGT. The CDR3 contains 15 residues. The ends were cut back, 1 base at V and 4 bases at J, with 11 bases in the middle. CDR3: CASSEDGRGNQPQHF. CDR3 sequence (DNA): TGTGCCAGCAGTGAAGACGGGCGGGGAAATCAGCCCCAGCATTTT.

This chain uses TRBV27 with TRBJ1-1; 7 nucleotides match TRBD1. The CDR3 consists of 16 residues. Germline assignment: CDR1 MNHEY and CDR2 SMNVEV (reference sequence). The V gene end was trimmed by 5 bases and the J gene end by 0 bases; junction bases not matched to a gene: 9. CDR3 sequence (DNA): TGTGCCAGCAGTAGAACCACGACAGGGATGAACACTGAAGCTTTCTTT. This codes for CASSRTTTGMNTEAFF.

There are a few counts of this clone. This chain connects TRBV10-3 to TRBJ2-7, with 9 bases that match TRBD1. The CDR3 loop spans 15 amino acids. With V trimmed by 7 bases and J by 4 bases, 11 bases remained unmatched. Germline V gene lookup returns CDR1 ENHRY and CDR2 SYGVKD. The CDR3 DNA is TGTGCCATCAAGCCCTCCCGGGACAGGGAGTACGAGCAGTACTTC. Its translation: CAIKPSRDREYEQYF.

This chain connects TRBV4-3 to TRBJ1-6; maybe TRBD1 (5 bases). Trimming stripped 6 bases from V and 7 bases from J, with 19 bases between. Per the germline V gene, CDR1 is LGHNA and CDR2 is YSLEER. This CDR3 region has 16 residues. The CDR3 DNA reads TGCGCCAGCAGACCAGGGAAACAGTTATCGAATTCACCCCTCCACTTT. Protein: CASRPGKQLSNSPLHF.